This TCR beta chain came from a study of cytomegalovirus exposure and HLA in healthy donors. Findings and caveats of the study: Despite most TCR sequences being rare, some public TCRs occurred in many donors. In the approximately 130 validation repertoires, approximately 93% of cluster scores exceeded 0, per a later analysis.

Method: immunoSEQ multiplex PCR; TCRdb's copy keeps in-frame clones and lacks some. Of 150,000 to 200,000 clones listed, more than 75% are singletons. The donors were in the roughly 110-subject validation cohort, distinct from the 666-subject first cohort. There are a few counts of this clone. The antigen is not known. The sequence was obtained from a woman younger than 30 in good health and CMV-seronegative. Sequencing was done on a sample of PBMCs.

The CDR3 protein is CASSPRSGSSPLHF. The CDR3 nucleotides are TGTGCCAGTAGCCCCAGGTCTGGGAGTTCACCCCTCCACTTT. The chain joins TRBV19 to TRBJ1-6; D is unclear. CDR3 length equals 14 residues. Germline loops: CDR1 LNHDA, CDR2 SQIVND (reference sequence). The V end lost 6 bases, the J end lost 9 bases, and 15 bases lay between the germline ends.